This T cell receptor beta chain was captured in a study of blood T cells in healthy people across ages. Study-level results: Older age coincided with a roughly linear decline in TCR beta diversity per million T cells.

Each sample had at least 7 million PBMCs isolated. A sample-barcoded 5' primer and a J-beta primer mix were used in a second PCR of roughly 7 to 12 cycles. TCRdb ran MiXCR on the 5' RACE reads and lists one entry per CDR3 protein. The sample contains 890,000 or so distinct CDR3 sequences, less than 80% of which appear only once. Germline V gene sequence: CDR1 MNHEY, CDR2 SMNVEV (reference sequence). Trimming took 2 bases from V and 1 from J, leaving 6 bases between them. The CDR3 consists of 14 residues. This clonotype was counted many times. The antigen remains undetermined. V is TRBV27 and J is TRBJ2-1; weak D call: TRBD2 (5 bases). The sample consisted of blood. This TCR was recovered from a man aged 25 to 45 in good health. CDR3 sequence reads: CASSLRGSYNEQFF. The CDR3 DNA reads TGTGCCAGCAGTTTAAGAGGGTCCTACAATGAGCAGTTCTTC.